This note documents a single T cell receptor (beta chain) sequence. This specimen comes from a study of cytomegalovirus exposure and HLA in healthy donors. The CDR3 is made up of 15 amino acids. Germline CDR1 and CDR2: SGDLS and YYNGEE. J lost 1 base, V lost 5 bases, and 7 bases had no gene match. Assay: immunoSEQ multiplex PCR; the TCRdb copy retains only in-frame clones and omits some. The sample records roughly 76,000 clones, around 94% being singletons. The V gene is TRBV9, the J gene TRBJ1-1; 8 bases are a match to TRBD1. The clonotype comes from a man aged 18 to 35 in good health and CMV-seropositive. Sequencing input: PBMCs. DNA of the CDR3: TGTGCCAGCAGTGACGGGACAGGACAGAACACTGAAGCTTTCTTT. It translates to CASSDGTGQNTEAFF.